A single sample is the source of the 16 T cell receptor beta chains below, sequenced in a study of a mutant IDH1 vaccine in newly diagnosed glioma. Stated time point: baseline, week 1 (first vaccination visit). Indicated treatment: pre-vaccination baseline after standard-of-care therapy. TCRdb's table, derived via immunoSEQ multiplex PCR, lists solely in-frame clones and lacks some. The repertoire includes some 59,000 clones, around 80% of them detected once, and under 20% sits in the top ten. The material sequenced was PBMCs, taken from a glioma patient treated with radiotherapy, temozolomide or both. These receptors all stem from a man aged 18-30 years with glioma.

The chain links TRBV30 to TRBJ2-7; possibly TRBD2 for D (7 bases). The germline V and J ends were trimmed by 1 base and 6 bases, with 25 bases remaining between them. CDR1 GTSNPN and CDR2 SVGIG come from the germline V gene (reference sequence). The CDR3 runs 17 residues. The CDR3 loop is CAWSEGGLPLGGSEQYF. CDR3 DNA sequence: TGTGCCTGGAGTGAGGGGGGACTACCGTTGGGAGGATCCGAGCAGTACTTC. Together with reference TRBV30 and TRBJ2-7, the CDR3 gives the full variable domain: SQTIHQWPATLVQPVGSPLSLECTVEGTSNPNLYWYRQAAGRGLQLLFYSVGIGQISSEVPQNLSASRPQDRQFILSSKKLLLSDSGFYLCAWSEGGLPLGGSEQYFGPGTRLTVT.

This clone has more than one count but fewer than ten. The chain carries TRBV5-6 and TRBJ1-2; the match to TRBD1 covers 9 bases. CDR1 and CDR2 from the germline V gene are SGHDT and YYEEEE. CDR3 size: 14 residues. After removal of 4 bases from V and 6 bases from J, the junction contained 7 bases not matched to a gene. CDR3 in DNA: TGTGCCAGCAGCCCACAGGGGGCTCTTGATGGCTACACCTTC. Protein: CASSPQGALDGYTF.

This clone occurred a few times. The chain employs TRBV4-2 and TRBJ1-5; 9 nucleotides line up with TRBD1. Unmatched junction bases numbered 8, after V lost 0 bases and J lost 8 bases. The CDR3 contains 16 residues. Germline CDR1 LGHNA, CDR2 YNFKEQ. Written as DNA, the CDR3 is TGTGCCAGCAGCCAAGACTGGACAGGGGTTGAGGAGCCCCAGCATTTT. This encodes CASSQDWTGVEEPQHF.

CDR3 DNA sequence: TGCGCCAGCAGCTTGGCCCACGGGTTCCAAGAGACCCAGTACTTC. This gives the protein CASSLAHGFQETQYF. The rearrangement joins TRBV5-1 to TRBJ2-5; D unclear. Germline V gives CDR1 SGHRS, CDR2 YFSETQ. V lost 0 bases and J 1 base, leaving 10 bases between the germline ends. This CDR3 has 15 amino acids.

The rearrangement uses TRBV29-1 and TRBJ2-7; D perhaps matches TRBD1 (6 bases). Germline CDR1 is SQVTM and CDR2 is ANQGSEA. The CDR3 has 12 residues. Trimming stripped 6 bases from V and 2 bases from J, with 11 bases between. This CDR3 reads CSVRAGAYEQYF. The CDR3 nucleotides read TGCAGCGTGAGGGCAGGGGCCTACGAGCAGTACTTC.

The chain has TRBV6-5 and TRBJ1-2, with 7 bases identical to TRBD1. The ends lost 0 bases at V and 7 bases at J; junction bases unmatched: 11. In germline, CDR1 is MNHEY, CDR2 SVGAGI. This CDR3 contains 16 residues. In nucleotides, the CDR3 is TGTGCCAGCAGTTACTCGTTACCCACCGGGACAGTTGGCTACACCTTC. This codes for CASSYSLPTGTVGYTF.

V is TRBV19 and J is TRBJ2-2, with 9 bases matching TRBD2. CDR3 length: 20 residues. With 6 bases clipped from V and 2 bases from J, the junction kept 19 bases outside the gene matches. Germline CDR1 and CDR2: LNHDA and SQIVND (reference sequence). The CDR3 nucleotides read TGTGCCAGTAGCGAAGACCGGGAGCACGGGGGACTAGCTAACACCGGGGAGCTGTTTTTT. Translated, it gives CASSEDREHGGLANTGELFF.

CDR3 sequence reads: CASRGQGRNTEAFF. The CDR3 DNA sequence: TGTGCCAGTAGGGGACAGGGAAGGAACACTGAAGCTTTCTTT. The chain joins TRBV19 to TRBJ1-1; 9 positions agree with TRBD1. Germline CDR1 LNHDA, CDR2 SQIVND (reference sequence). The V and J ends lost 6 bases and 1 base, in that order; junction bases with no gene match: 3. There are 14 residues in the CDR3.

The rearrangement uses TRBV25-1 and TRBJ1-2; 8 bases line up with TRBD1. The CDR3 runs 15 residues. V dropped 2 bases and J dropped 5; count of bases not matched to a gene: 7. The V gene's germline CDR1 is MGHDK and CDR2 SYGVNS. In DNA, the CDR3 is TGTGCCAGCAGTGAAGTTACAGGGGGGTGGTATGGCTACACCTTC. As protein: CASSEVTGGWYGYTF.

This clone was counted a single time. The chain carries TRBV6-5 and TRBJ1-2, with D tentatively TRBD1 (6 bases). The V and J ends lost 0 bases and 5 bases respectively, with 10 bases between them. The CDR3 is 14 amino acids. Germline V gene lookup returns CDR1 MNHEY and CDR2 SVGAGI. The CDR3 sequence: CASSYSDRTYGYTF. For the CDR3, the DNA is TGTGCCAGCAGTTACTCCGACAGGACGTATGGCTACACCTTC.

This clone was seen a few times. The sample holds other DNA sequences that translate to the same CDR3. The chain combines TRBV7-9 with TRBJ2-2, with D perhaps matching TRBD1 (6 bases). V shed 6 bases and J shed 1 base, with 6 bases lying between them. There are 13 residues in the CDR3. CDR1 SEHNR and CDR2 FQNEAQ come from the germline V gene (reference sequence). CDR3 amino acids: CASRGGNTGELFF. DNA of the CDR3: TGTGCCAGCAGAGGGGGGAACACCGGGGAGCTGTTTTTT. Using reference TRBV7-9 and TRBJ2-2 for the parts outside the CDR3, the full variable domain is DTGVSQNPRHKITKRGQNVTFRCDPISEHNRLYWYRQTLGQGPEFLTYFQNEAQLEKSRLLSDRFSAERPKGSFSTLEIQRTEQGDSAMYLCASRGGNTGELFFGEGSRLTVL.

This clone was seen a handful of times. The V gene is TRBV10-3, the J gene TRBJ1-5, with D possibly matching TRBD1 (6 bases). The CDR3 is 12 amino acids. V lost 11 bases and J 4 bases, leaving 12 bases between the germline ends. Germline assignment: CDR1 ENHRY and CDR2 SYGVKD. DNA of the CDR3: TGTGCCGTCAACACAGGGAATCAGCCCCAGCATTTT. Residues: CAVNTGNQPQHF.

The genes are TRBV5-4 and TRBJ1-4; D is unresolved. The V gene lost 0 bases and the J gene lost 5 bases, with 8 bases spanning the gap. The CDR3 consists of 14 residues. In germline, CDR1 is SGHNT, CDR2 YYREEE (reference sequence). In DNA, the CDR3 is TGTGCCAGCAGCTTGGACAGTGCAAATGAAAAACTGTTTTTT. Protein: CASSLDSANEKLFF.

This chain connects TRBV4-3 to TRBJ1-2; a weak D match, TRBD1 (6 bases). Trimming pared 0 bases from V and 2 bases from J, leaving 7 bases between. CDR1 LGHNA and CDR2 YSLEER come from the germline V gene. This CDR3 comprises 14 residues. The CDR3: CASSQETGNYGYTF. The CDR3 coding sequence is TGCGCCAGCAGCCAAGAAACAGGGAACTATGGCTACACCTTC.

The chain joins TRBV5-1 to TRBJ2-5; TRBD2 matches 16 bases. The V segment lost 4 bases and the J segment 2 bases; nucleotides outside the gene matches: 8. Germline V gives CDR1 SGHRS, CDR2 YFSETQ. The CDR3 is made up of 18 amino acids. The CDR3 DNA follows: TGCGCCAGCAGCCCGCCGGGACTAGCGGGGGGGCGGCAAGAGACCCAGTACTTC. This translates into CASSPPGLAGGRQETQYF.

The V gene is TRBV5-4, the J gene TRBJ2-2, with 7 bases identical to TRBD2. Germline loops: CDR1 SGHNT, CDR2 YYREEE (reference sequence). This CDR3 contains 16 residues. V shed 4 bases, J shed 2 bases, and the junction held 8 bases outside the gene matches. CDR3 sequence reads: CASSPIAGTNTGELFF. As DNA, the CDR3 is TGTGCCAGCAGCCCCATAGCGGGTACAAACACCGGGGAGCTGTTTTTT.